The clone carrying this T cell receptor (beta chain) has ten or more counts. The sample belongs to a study of T-cell memory formation after mild COVID-19. A single record per CDR3 protein comes from TCRdb applying MiXCR to the 5' RACE reads. This sample has around 150,000 distinct CDR3 sequences, with around a tenth found just once. Germline V gene data show CDR1 as LGHNA and CDR2 as YSLEER. V lost 2 bases and J lost 6, with 6 bases in between. This CDR3 contains 12 residues. The sequence was obtained from a young man who had mild COVID-19 (a few samples of this study predate the infection). Cell type and time point are not known. What was sequenced was PBMCs or a T cell subset sorted from them (not recorded which). The chain has TRBV4-3 and TRBJ2-3; D may be TRBD1 (5 bases). CDR3 coding DNA: TGCGCCAGCAGCCAAAAGGGGGATACGCAGTATTTT. It translates to CASSQKGDTQYF.